Here is one T cell receptor beta chain with its context. The CDR3 totals 15 residues. The ends lost 4 bases at V and 3 bases at J; junction bases unmatched: 7. This entry is derived from a study of OX40 agonist ivuxolimab in advanced cancers. The repertoire was sequenced with immunoSEQ multiplex PCR; TCRdb's copy has only in-frame clones and lacks some. The sample records under 85,000 clones, approximately 79% being singletons. The sequence came from an adult with an advanced solid tumor such as melanoma, head and neck, liver or kidney cancer. The chain is built from TRBV23-1 and TRBJ2-5, with 8 nucleotides matching TRBD2. TRBV23-1 is identified as an open reading frame with a role that is uncertain. The starting material was CD4+ or CD8+ T cells sorted from blood, obtained in a trial of the OX40 agonist ivuxolimab. The CDR3 region is CASSRRSGGKETQYF. Written as DNA, the CDR3 is TGCGCCAGCAGTCGAAGATCGGGGGGGAAAGAGACCCAGTACTTC.